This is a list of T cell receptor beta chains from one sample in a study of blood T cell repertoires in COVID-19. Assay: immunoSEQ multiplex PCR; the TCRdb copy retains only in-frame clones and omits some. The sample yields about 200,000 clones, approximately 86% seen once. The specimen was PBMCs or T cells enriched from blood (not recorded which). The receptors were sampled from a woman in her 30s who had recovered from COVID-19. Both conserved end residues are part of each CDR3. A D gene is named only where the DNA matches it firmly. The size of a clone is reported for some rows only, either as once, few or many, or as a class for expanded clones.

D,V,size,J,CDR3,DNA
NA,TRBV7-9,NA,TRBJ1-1,CASSLVVGRVTEAFF,TGTGCCAGCAGCTTAGTTGTGGGGCGCGTCACTGAAGCTTTCTTT
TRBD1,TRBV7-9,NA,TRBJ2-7,CASSLQIVRDRRDYEQYF,TGTGCCAGCAGCTTACAAATAGTCCGGGACAGAAGAGACTACGAGCAGTACTTC
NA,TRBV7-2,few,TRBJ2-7,CASSIQRISYEQYF,TGTGCCAGCAGCATCCAGAGGATCTCCTACGAGCAGTACTTC
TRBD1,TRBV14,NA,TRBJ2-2,CASSSRPLVPGTANTGELFF,TGTGCCAGCAGCTCACGCCCATTAGTGCCCGGGACAGCGAACACCGGGGAGCTGTTTTTT
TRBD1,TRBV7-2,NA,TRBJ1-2,CASSSTGTGGFGYTF,TGTGCCAGCAGCTCTACCGGGACAGGGGGATTCGGCTACACCTTC
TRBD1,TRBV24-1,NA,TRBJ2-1,CASSSSGTGEYNEQFF,TGTGCCTCATCATCATCCGGGACAGGGGAATACAATGAGCAGTTCTTC
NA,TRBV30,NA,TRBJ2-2,CAWSWPTNTGELFF,TGTGCCTGGAGTTGGCCCACGAACACCGGGGAGCTGTTTTTT
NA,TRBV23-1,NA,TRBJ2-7,CASPTGVSPYYEQYF,TGCGCCAGCCCCACCGGGGTGTCCCCTTACTACGAGCAGTACTTC
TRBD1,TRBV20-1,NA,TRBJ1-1,CSADRDIEAFF,TGCAGCGCTGACAGGGATATTGAAGCTTTCTTT
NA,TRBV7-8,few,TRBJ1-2,CASSLERGLNYGYTF,TGTGCCAGCAGCTTAGAAAGGGGACTTAACTATGGCTACACCTTC
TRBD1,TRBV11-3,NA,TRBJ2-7,CASSRRTGTHEQYF,TGTGCCAGCAGCCGCAGGACAGGGACCCACGAGCAGTACTTC
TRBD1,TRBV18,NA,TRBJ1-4,CASSPGRGLEKLFF,TGTGCCAGCTCACCCGGAAGGGGGCTTGAAAAACTGTTTTTT
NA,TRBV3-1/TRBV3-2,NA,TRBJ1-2,CASSQDLRGRSGYTF,TGTGCCAGCAGCCAAGATCTAAGGGGTCGGAGTGGCTACACCTTC
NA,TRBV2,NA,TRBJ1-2,CASTGTVDGYTF,TGTGCCAGCACGGGTACTGTTGATGGCTACACCTTC
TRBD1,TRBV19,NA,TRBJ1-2,CASKGRQGAGGYTF,TGTGCCAGTAAGGGTCGACAGGGGGCTGGTGGCTACACCTTC
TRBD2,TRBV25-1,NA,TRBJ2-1,CASSEYGAGGRNEQFF,TGTGCCAGCAGTGAATACGGAGCGGGAGGACGCAATGAGCAGTTCTTC
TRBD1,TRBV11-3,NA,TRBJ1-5,CASSPQGADQPQHF,TGTGCCAGCAGCCCCCAGGGGGCCGATCAGCCCCAGCATTTT
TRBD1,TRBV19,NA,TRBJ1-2,CASSMRQGTNYGYTF,TGTGCCAGTAGTATGCGACAGGGTACCAACTATGGCTACACCTTC
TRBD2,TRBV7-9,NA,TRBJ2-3,CASSLIPSGGTDTQYF,TGTGCCAGCAGCTTAATCCCTAGCGGGGGCACAGATACGCAGTATTTT
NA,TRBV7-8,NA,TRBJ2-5,CASSLEAGWGTQYF,TGTGCCAGCAGCTTAGAGGCGGGCTGGGGGACCCAGTACTTC
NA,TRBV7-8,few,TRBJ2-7,CASSPTIHEQYF,TGTGCCAGCAGCCCGACAATACACGAGCAGTACTTC
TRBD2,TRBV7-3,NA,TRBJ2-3,CASSSVAGGDQYF,TGTGCCAGCAGCTCGGTGGCGGGGGGCGATCAGTATTTT
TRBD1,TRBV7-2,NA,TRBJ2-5,CASSYSGQGPQETQYF,TGTGCCAGCAGCTACTCAGGACAGGGGCCACAAGAGACCCAGTACTTC
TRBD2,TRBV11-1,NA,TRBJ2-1,CASSLGLADNEQFF,TGTGCCAGCAGCCTGGGACTAGCCGACAATGAGCAGTTCTTC
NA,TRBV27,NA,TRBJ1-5,CASSSAGRGSYVLEPQHF,TGTGCCAGCAGTTCCGCGGGCAGGGGTTCGTATGTTTTGGAGCCCCAGCATTTT
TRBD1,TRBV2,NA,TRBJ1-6,CASSGPTGNNSPLHF,TGTGCCAGCAGTGGCCCGACAGGGAATAATTCACCCCTCCACTTT
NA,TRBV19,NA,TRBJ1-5,CASRRSGQPQHF,TGTGCCAGTAGAAGAAGCGGCCAGCCCCAGCATTTT
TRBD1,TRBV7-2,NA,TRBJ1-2,CASSFRAGGNYGYTF,TGTGCCAGCAGCTTTCGCGCAGGGGGGAACTATGGCTACACCTTC
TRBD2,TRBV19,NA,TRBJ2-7,CASSIGGRAHEQYF,TGTGCCAGTAGTATAGGAGGGAGGGCCCACGAGCAGTACTTC
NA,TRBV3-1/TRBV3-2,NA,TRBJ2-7,CASSQDAAALSYEQYF,TGTGCCAGCAGCCAAGACGCAGCGGCTCTTTCCTACGAGCAGTACTTC
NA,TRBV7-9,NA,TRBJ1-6,CASSLVYSNSPLHF,TGTGCCAGCAGCTTAGTATACAGTAATTCACCCCTCCACTTT
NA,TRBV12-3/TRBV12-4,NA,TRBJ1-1,CASSPGGTEAFF,TGTGCCAGCAGCCCCGGCGGGACTGAAGCTTTCTTT
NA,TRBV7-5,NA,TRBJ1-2,CARSLGNRSTGYTF,TGTGCCAGAAGCTTAGGAAACAGGTCAACTGGCTACACCTTC
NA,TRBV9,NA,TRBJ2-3,CASSAGDSGTDTQYF,TGTGCCAGCAGCGCGGGGGACTCCGGCACAGATACGCAGTATTTT
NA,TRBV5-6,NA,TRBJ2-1,CASSSDSSYEQFF,TGTGCCAGCAGCTCCGACAGTTCGTATGAGCAGTTCTTC
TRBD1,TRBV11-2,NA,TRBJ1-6,CASSSGTGISPLHF,TGTGCCAGCAGCTCCGGGACAGGGATTTCACCCCTCCACTTT
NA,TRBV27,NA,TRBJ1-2,CASSQQGTTGYTF,TGTGCCAGCAGTCAACAGGGTACGACTGGCTACACCTTC
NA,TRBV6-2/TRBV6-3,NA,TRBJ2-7,CASSPSGTLYYEQYF,TGTGCCAGCAGTCCCAGCGGGACACTTTACTACGAGCAGTACTTC
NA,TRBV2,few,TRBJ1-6,CASRRTASHNSPLHF,TGTGCCAGCAGAAGGACTGCCTCCCATAATTCACCCCTCCACTTT
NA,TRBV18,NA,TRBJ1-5,CASSPGANQPQHF,TGTGCCAGCTCACCGGGGGCGAATCAGCCCCAGCATTTT
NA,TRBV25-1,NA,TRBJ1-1,CASFGRGQSNTEAFF,TGTGCCAGCTTTGGAAGGGGACAATCGAACACTGAAGCTTTCTTT
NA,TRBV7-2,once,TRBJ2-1,CASSPRGINEQFF,TGTGCCAGCAGCCCTAGAGGTATAAATGAGCAGTTCTTC
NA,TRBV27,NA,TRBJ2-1,CASGRRGHEQFF,TGTGCCAGCGGTCGGAGAGGTCATGAGCAGTTCTTC
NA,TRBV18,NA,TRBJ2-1,CASSPPDSRDEQFF,TGTGCCAGCTCACCACCGGATAGCCGCGATGAGCAGTTCTTC
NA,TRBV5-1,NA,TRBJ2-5,CASSEATQETQYF,TGCGCCAGCAGCGAGGCTACTCAAGAGACCCAGTACTTC
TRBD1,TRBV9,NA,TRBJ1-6,CASSSLDREGSPLHF,TGTGCCAGCAGCTCGCTGGACAGGGAAGGTTCACCCCTCCACTTT
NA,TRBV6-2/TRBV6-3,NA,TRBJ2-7,CASSLTGGGYEQYF,TGTGCCAGCAGTTTGACAGGCGGAGGCTACGAGCAGTACTTC
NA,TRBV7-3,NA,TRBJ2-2,CASSPRQRAANTGELFF,TGTGCCAGCAGCCCACGGCAGCGGGCTGCGAACACCGGGGAGCTGTTTTTT
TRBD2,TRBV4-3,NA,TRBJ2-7,CASSQDLPSGRSEQYF,TGCGCCAGCAGCCAAGATCTCCCTAGCGGGAGGAGCGAGCAGTACTTC
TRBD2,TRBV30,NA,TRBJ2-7,CAWSVLAGFNEQYF,TGTGCCTGGAGTGTACTAGCGGGGTTTAACGAGCAGTACTTC
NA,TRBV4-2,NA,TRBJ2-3,CASSPFVDSDPDTQYF,TGTGCCAGCAGCCCCTTCGTGGATAGCGACCCAGATACGCAGTATTTT
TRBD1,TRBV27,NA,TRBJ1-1,CASELRQGARRGTEAFF,TGTGCCAGCGAACTCCGACAGGGCGCCAGGAGGGGAACTGAAGCTTTCTTT
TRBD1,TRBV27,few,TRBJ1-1,CASRHDRDTEAFF,TGTGCCAGCAGACACGACAGGGACACTGAAGCTTTCTTT
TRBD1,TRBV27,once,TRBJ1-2,CASSFLDRVELGGYTF,TGTGCCAGCAGTTTCCTCGACAGGGTGGAATTAGGCGGCTACACCTTC
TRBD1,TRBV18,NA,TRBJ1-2,CASSPTGEGYTF,TGTGCCAGCTCACCTACAGGGGAAGGCTACACCTTC
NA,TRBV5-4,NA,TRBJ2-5,CASSARDQETQYF,TGTGCCAGCAGCGCTCGGGACCAAGAGACCCAGTACTTC